A selection of T cell receptor beta chains follows, all from one sample in a study of blood T cell repertoires in COVID-19. The protocol was immunoSEQ multiplex PCR, while the TCRdb copy is restricted to in-frame clones and leaves out a portion. The sample has approximately 380,000 clones, 88% seen once; the top ten hold 1.2%. Sequenced input: PBMCs or T cells enriched from blood (not recorded which). The receptors stem from a woman aged 18-29 years who had recovered from COVID-19. CDR3s include the opening cysteine and the closing phenylalanine or tryptophan. The D gene is left open where the match is weak. A clone size is listed for some rows: how often the clone was seen (once, few, many), or a class if it is expanded.

size: .; D: TRBD1; V: TRBV5-4; J: TRBJ1-2; DNA: TGTGCCAGCAGCCTGGACAGGGGTCTGGGCTACACCTTC; CDR3: CASSLDRGLGYTF
size: .; D: TRBD1; V: TRBV7-9; J: TRBJ1-4; DNA: TGTGCCAGCAGCTGGGGGACAGGACCCAATGAAAAACTGTTTTTT; CDR3: CASSWGTGPNEKLFF
size: .; D: TRBD1; V: TRBV9; J: TRBJ1-1; DNA: TGTGCCAGCAGCGGTGGAGGGGACAGGTTGAACACTGAAGCTTTCTTT; CDR3: CASSGGGDRLNTEAFF
size: once; D: .; V: TRBV4-1; J: TRBJ1-5; DNA: TGCGCCAGCAGCCAAGTTTACCAGTTCAATCAGCCCCAGCATTTT; CDR3: CASSQVYQFNQPQHF
size: .; D: TRBD1; V: TRBV2; J: TRBJ1-2; DNA: TGTGCCAGCAAAGAAACCGGGACAGGGGGCAATGGCTACACCTTC; CDR3: CASKETGTGGNGYTF
size: few; D: TRBD1; V: TRBV27; J: TRBJ2-7; DNA: TGTGCCAGCAGTTTGGCTGGGACAGGGGCCTACGAGCAGTACTTC; CDR3: CASSLAGTGAYEQYF
size: once; D: .; V: TRBV19; J: TRBJ1-2; DNA: TGTGCCAGTAGTATTCGGACACCTTTGGCCCCTAACTATGGCTACACCTTC; CDR3: CASSIRTPLAPNYGYTF
size: .; D: .; V: TRBV5-1; J: TRBJ2-3; DNA: TGCGCCAGCAGCTATGGGGGGAGCATCTCAGATACGCAGTATTTT; CDR3: CASSYGGSISDTQYF
size: .; D: TRBD1; V: TRBV11-2; J: TRBJ2-7; DNA: TGTGCCAGCAGCTCGGTCTCGGGACAGGGCCTCTCCTACGAGCAGTACTTC; CDR3: CASSSVSGQGLSYEQYF
size: .; D: .; V: TRBV30; J: TRBJ1-2; DNA: TGTGCCTGGACAACAGGGATCTATGGCTACACCTTC; CDR3: CAWTTGIYGYTF
size: .; D: .; V: TRBV18; J: TRBJ1-6; DNA: TGTGCCAGCTCACCTAACACCCTCGCCTATAATTCACCCCTCCACTTT; CDR3: CASSPNTLAYNSPLHF
size: .; D: .; V: TRBV5-4; J: TRBJ2-6; DNA: TGTGCCAGCAGTTTCGGGGGCTCTGGGGCCAACGTCCTGACTTTC; CDR3: CASSFGGSGANVLTF
size: once; D: .; V: TRBV4-1; J: TRBJ2-5; DNA: TGCGCCAGCAGCCCAGGAGGACTGCTAGAGACCCAGTACTTC; CDR3: CASSPGGLLETQYF
size: .; D: .; V: TRBV10-3; J: TRBJ1-5; DNA: TGTGCCATCACCACAGGGCCTCATCAGCCCCAGCATTTT; CDR3: CAITTGPHQPQHF
size: once; D: TRBD2; V: TRBV4-2; J: TRBJ2-2; DNA: TGTGCCAGCAGCCAAGATCTGGCCAGCGGGGGCCATTACACCGGGGAGCTGTTTTTT; CDR3: CASSQDLASGGHYTGELFF